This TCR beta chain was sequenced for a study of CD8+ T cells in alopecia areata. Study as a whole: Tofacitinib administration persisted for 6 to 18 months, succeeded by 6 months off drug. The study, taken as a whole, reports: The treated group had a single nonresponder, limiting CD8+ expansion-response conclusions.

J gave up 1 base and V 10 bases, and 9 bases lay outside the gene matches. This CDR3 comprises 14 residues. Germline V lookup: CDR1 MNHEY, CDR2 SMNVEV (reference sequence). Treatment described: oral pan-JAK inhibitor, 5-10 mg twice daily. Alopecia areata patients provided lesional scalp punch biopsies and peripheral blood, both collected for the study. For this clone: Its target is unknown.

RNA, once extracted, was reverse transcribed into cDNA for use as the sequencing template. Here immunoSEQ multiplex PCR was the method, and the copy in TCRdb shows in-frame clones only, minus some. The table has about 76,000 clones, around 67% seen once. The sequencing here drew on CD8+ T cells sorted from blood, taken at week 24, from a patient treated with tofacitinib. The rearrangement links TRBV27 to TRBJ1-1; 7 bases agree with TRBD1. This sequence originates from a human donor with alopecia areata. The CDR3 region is CATFRGHPNTEAFF. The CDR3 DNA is TGTGCCACATTTAGGGGGCACCCGAACACTGAAGCTTTCTTT.